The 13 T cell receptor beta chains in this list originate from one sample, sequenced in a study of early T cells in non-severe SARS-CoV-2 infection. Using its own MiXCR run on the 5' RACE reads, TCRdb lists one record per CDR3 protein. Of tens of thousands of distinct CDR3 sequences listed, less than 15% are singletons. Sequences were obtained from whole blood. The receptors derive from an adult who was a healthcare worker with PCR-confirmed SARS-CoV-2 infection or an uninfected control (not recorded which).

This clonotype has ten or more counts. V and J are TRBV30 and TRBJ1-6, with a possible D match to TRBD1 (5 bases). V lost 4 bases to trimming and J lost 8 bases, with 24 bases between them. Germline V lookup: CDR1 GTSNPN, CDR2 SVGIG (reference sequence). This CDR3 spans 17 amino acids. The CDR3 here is CAWNPMGTSMGDSPLHF. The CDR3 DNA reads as TGTGCCTGGAACCCAATGGGCACCTCCATGGGGGATTCACCCCTCCACTTT.

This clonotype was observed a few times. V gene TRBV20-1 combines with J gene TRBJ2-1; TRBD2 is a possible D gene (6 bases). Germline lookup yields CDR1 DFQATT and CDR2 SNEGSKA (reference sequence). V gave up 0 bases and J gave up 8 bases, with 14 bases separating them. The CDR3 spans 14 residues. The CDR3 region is CSARDSASVDEQFF. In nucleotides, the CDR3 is TGCAGTGCTAGAGATTCGGCTAGCGTTGATGAGCAGTTCTTC.

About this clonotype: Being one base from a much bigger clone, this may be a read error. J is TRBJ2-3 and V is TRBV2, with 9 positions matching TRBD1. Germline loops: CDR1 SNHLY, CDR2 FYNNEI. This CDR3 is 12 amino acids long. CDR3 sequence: CTGGQGSDTQYF. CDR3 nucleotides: TGTACAGGGGGACAGGGATCAGATACGCAGTATTTT.

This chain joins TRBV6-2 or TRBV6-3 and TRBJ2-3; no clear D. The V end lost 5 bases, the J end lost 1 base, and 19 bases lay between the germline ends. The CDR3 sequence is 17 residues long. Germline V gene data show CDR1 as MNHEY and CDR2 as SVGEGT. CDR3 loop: CASSPSRAQTRTDTQYF. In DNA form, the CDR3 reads TGTGCCAGCAGTCCCTCTAGGGCTCAAACTCGCACAGATACGCAGTATTTT.

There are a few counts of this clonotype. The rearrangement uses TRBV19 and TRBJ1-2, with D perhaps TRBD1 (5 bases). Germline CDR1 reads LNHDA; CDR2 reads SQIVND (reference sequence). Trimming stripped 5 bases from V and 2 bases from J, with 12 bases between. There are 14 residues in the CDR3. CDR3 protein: CASSRDSQNYGYTF. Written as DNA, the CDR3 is TGTGCCAGTAGTCGAGACAGCCAGAACTATGGCTACACCTTC.

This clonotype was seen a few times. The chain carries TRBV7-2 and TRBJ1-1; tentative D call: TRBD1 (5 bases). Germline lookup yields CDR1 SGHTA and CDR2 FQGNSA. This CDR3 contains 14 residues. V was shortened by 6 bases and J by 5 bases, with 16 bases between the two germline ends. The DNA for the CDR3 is TGTGCCAGCAGTTCCGGCGGGGAGGGGACTGAAGCTTTCTTT. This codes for CASSSGGEGTEAFF.

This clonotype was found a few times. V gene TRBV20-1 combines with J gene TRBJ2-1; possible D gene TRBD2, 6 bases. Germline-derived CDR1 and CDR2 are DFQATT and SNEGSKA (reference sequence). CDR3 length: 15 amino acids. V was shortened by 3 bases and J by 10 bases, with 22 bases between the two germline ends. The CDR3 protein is CSARGTPRSKLEQFF. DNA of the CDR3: TGCAGTGCTAGGGGGACTCCGCGGTCCAAATTGGAGCAGTTCTTC.

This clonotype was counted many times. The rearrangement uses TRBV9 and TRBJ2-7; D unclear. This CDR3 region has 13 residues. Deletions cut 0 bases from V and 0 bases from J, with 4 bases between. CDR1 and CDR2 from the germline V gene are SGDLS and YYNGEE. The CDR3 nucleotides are TGTGCCAGCAGCGTAGAGCACTCCTACGAGCAGTACTTC. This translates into CASSVEHSYEQYF.

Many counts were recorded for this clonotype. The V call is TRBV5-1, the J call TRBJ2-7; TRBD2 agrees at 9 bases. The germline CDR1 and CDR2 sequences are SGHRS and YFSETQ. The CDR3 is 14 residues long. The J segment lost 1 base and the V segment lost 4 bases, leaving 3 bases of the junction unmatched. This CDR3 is CASSVTSGSYEQYF. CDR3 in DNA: TGCGCCAGCAGCGTGACTAGCGGTTCCTACGAGCAGTACTTC.

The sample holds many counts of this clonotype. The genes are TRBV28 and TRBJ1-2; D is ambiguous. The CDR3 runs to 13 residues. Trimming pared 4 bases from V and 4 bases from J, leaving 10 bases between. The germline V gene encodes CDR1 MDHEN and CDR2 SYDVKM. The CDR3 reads CASSSSTRYGYTF. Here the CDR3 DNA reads TGTGCCAGCAGTTCCTCCACACGCTATGGCTACACCTTC.

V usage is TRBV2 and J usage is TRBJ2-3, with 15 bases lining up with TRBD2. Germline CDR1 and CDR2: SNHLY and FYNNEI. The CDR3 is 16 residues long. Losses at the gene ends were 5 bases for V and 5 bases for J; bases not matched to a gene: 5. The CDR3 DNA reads TGTGCCAGCAGTTTCCGGACTAGCGGGGGGGGAGATACGCAGTATTTT. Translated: CASSFRTSGGGDTQYF.

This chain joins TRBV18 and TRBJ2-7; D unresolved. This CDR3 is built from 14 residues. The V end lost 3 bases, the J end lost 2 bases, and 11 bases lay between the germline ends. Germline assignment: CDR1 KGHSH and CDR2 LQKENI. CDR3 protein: CASSPTPDPYEQYF. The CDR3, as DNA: TGTGCCAGCTCACCCACTCCCGACCCCTACGAGCAGTACTTC.

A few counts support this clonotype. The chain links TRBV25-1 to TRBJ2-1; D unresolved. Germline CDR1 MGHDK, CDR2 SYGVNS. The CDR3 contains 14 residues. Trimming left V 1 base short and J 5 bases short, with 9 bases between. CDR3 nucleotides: TGTGCCAGCAGTGAATCCCAGATTAACAATGAGCAGTTCTTC. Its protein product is CASSESQINNEQFF.